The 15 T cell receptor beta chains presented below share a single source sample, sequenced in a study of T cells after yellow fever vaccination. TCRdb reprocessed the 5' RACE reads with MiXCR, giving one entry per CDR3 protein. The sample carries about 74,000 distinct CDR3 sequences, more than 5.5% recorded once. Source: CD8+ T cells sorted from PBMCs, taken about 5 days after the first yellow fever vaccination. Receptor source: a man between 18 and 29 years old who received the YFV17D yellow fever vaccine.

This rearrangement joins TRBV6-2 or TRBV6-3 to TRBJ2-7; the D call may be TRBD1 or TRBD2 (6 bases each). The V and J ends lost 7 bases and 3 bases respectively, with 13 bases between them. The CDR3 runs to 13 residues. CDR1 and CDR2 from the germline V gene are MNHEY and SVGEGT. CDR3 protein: CASTRGPGYEQYV. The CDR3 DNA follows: TGTGCCAGCACACGGGGGCCCGGCTACGAGCAGTACGTC.

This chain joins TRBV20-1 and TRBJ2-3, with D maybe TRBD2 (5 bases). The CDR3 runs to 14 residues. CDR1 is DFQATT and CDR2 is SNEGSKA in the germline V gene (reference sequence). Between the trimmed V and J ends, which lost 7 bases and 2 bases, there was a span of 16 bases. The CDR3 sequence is CSGLGVPYTDTQYF. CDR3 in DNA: TGCAGTGGCCTCGGGGTACCTTACACAGATACGCAGTATTTT.

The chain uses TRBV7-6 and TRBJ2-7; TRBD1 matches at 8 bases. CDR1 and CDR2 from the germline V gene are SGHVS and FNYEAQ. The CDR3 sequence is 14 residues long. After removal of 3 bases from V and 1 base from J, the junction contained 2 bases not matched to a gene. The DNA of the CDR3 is TGTGCCAGCAGCTTTGGACAGGGATCCTACGAGCAGTACTTC. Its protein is CASSFGQGSYEQYF. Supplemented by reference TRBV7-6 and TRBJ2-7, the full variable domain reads GAGVSQSPRYKVTKRGQDVALRCDPISGHVSLYWYRQALGQGPEFLTYFNYEAQQDKSGLPNDRFSAERPEGSISTLTIQRTEQRDSAMYRCASSFGQGSYEQYFGPGTRLTVT.

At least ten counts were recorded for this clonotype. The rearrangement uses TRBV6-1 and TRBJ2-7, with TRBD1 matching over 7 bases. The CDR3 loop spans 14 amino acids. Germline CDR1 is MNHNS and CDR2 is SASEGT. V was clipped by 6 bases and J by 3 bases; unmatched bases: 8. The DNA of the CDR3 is TGTGCCAGCAGACATGGCGCAGGGGGCTACGAGCAGTACGTC. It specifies CASRHGAGGYEQYV.

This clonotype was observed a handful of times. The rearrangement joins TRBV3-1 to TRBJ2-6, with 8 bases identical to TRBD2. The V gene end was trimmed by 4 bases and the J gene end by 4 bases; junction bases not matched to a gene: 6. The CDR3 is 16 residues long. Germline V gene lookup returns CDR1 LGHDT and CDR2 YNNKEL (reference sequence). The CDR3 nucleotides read TGTGCCAGCAGCCCTACAGCGGGGGCAGGGGCCAACGTCCTGACTTTC. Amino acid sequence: CASSPTAGAGANVLTF.

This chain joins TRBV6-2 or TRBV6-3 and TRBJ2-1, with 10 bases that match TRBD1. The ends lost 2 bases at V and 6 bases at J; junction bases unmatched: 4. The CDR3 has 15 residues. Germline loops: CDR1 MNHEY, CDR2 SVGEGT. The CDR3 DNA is TGTGCCAGCAGTTACGGGACAGGGGCGGGCAATGAGCAGTTCTTC. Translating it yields CASSYGTGAGNEQFF.

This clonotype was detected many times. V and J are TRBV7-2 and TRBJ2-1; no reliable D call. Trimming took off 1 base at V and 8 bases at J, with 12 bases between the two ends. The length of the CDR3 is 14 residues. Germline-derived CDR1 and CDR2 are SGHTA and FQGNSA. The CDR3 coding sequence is TGTGCCAGCAGCTTAGTCGGCGGTATCTATGAGCAGTTCTTC. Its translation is CASSLVGGIYEQFF.

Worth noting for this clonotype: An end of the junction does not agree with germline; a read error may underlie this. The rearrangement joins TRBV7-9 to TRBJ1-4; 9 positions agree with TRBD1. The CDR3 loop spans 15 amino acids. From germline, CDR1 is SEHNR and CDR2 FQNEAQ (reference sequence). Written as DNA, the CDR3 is TGTGACAGCAGCGCCCGACAGGGGGATGGTGAAAAACTGTTTTTT. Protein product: CDSSARQGDGEKLFF.

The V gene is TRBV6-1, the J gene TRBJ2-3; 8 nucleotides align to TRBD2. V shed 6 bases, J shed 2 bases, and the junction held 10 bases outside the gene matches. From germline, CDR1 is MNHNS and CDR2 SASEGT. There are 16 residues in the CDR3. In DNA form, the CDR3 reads TGTGCCAGCAGCCCACAAAGCGGGGGTTACACAGATACGCAGTATTTT. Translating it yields CASSPQSGGYTDTQYF.

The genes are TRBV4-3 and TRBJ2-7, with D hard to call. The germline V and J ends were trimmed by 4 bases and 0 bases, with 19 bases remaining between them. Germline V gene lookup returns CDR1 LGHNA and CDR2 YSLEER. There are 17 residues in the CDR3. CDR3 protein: CASSLRQTTLGSYEQYF. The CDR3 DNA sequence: TGCGCCAGCAGCCTACGCCAGACAACCCTGGGCTCCTACGAGCAGTACTTC.

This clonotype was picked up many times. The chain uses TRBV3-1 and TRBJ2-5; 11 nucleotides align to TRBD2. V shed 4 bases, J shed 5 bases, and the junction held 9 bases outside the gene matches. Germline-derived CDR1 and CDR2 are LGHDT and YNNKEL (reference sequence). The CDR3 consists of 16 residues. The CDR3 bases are TGTGCCAGCAGCCCCTACCTAGCGGGGGGAGGTGAGACCCAGTACTTC. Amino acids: CASSPYLAGGGETQYF.

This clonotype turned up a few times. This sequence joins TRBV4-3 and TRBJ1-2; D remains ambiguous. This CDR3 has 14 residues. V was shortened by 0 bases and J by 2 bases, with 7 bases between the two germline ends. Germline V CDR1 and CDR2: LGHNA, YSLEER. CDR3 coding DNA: TGCGCCAGCAGCCAAGAACGTAGGAACTATGGCTACACCTTC. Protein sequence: CASSQERRNYGYTF.

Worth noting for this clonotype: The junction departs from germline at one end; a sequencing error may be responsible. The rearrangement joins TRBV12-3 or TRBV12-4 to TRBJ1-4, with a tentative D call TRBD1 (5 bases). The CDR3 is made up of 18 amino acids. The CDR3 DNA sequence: TGTGCCTGCAGTTTTTGGACATACGGTTCCCCAACTAATGAAAAACTGTTTTTT. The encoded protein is CACSFWTYGSPTNEKLFF.

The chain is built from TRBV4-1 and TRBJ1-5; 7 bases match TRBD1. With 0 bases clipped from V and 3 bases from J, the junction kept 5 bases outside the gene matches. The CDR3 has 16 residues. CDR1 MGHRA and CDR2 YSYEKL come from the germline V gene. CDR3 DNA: TGCGCCAGCAGCCAAGAGGGAGACAGGGACAATCAGCCCCAGCATTTT. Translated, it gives CASSQEGDRDNQPQHF.

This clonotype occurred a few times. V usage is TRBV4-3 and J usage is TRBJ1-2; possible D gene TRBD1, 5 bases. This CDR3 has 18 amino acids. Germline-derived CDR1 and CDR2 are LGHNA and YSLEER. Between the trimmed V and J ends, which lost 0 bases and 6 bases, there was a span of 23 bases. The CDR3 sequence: CASSQDSGPLGRTHGYTF. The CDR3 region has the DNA TGCGCCAGCAGCCAAGATTCGGGACCGTTGGGCCGGACCCATGGCTACACCTTC.